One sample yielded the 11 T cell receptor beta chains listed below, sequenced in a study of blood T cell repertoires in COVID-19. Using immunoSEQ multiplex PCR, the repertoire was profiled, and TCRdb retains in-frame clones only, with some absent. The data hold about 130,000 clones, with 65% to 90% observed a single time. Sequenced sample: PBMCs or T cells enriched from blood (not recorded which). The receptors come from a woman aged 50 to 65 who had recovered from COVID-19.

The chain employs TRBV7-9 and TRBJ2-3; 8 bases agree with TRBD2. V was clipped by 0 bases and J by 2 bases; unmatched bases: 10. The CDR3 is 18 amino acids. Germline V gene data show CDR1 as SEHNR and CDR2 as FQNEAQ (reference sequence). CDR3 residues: CASSLASGGGPLTDTQYF. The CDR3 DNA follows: TGTGCCAGCAGCTTAGCGTCGGGCGGGGGGCCTCTCACAGATACGCAGTATTTT.

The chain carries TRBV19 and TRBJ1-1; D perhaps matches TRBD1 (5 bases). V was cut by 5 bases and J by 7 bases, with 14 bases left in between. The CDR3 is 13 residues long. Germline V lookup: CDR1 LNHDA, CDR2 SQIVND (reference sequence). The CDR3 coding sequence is TGTGCCAGTAGTCTCGGACAAAGTCTTGAAGCTTTCTTT. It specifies CASSLGQSLEAFF.

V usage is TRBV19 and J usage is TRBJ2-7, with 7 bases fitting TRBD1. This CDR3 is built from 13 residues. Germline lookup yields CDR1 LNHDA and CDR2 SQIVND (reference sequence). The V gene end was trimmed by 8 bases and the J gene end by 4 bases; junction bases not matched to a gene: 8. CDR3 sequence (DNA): TGTGCCAGTTCCGCAGGGGGTCGGTACGAGCAGTACTTC. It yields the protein CASSAGGRYEQYF.

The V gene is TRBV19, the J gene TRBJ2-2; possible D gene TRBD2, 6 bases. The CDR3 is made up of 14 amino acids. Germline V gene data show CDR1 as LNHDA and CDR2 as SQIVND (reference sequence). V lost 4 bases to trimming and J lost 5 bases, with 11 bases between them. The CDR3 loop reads CASSTDSGTGELFF. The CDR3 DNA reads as TGTGCCAGTAGTACCGACAGCGGGACCGGGGAGCTGTTTTTT.

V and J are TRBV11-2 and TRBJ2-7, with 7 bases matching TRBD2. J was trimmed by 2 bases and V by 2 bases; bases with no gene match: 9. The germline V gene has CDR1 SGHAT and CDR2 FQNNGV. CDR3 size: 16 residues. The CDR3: CASSLLGGMRTYEQYF. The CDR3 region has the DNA TGTGCCAGCAGCTTATTGGGGGGGATGCGGACCTACGAGCAGTACTTC. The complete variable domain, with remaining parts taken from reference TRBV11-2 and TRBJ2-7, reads EAGVAQSPRYKIIEKRQSVAFWCNPISGHATLYWYQQILGQGPKLLIQFQNNGVVDDSQLPKDRFSAERLKGVDSTLKIQPAKLEDSAVYLCASSLLGGMRTYEQYFGPGTRLTVT.

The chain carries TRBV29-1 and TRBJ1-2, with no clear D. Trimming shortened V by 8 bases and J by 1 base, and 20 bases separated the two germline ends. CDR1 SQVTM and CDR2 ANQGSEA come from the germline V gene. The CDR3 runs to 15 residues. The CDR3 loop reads CSFKGLQNLNYGYTF. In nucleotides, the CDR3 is TGCAGCTTTAAAGGGTTACAGAACCTTAACTATGGCTACACCTTC.

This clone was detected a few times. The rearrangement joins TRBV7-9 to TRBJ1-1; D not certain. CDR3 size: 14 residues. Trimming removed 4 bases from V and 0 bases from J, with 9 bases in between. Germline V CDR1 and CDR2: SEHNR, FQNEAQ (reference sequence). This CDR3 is CASSYDNMNTEAFF. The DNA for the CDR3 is TGTGCCAGCAGCTACGACAACATGAACACTGAAGCTTTCTTT.

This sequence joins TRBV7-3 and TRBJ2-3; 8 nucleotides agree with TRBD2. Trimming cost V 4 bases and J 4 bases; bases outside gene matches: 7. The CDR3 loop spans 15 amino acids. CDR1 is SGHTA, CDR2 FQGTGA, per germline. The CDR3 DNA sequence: TGTGCCAGCAGCTGGCGAGCGGGGGTGGCAGATACGCAGTATTTT. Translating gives CASSWRAGVADTQYF.

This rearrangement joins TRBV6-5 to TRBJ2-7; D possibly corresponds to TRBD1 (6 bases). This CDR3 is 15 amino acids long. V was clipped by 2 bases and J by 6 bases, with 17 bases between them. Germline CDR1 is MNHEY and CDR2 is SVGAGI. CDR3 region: CASSYPGTGLSEQYF. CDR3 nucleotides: TGTGCCAGCAGTTACCCGGGCACAGGGCTCTCCGAGCAGTACTTC.

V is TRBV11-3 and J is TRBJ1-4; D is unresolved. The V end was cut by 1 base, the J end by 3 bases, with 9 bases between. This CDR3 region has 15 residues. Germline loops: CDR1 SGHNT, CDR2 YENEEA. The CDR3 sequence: CASSLGAAPNEKLFF. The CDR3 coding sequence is TGTGCCAGCAGCTTAGGGGCAGCCCCTAATGAAAAACTGTTTTTT.

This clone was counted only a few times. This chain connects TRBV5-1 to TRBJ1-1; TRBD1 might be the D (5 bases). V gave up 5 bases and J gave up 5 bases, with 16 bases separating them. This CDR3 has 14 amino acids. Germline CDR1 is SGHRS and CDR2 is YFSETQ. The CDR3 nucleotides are TGCGCCAGCAGACCGGGCGGGGGAGGGACTGAAGCTTTCTTT. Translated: CASRPGGGGTEAFF.